The present TCR beta chain was sequenced within a study of control samples from healthy donors and cancer patients. The protocol was immunoSEQ multiplex PCR, while the TCRdb copy is restricted to in-frame clones and leaves out a portion. The sample shows around 100,000 clones, 80% to 90% of them seen only once. Sample: blood. This TCR was sampled from a young man in good health.

The CDR3 protein is CASSLEGPGSTDTQYF. CDR3 coding DNA: TGCGCCAGCAGCTTGGAGGGACCTGGCAGCACAGATACGCAGTATTTT. This chain connects TRBV5-1 to TRBJ2-3; D could derive from TRBD1 or TRBD2 (5 bases each). The CDR3 consists of 16 residues. V was cut by 0 bases and J by 0 bases, with 11 bases left in between. Germline assignment: CDR1 SGHRS and CDR2 YFSETQ.